What follows are 5 T cell receptor beta chains derived from one specimen sequenced in a study of T cells after yellow fever vaccination. A single record per CDR3 protein comes from TCRdb applying MiXCR to the 5' RACE reads. The sample contains some 560,000 distinct CDR3 sequences, about 17% of which appear only once. The sample was PBMCs, taken about 5 days after the first yellow fever vaccination. These receptors all stem from a young man who received the YFV17D yellow fever vaccine.

The chain recombines TRBV20-1 with TRBJ1-4; D unresolved. V shed 3 bases and J shed 4 bases, with 6 bases lying between them. Germline lookup yields CDR1 DFQATT and CDR2 SNEGSKA (reference sequence). The length of the CDR3 is 12 residues. This CDR3 is CSARRDNEKLFF. The CDR3 DNA sequence: TGCAGTGCTAGGCGGGATAATGAAAAACTGTTTTTT.

This clonotype appeared a few times. The chain combines TRBV7-2 with TRBJ2-7, with 7 bases aligning to TRBD1. The CDR3 is 14 residues long. CDR1 SGHTA and CDR2 FQGNSA come from the germline V gene. V gave up 5 bases and J gave up 6 bases; unmatched junction bases: 10. The CDR3 sequence: CASSPGTARGEQYV. In nucleotides, the CDR3 is TGTGCCAGCAGCCCGGGGACAGCTAGGGGCGAGCAGTACGTC.

This rearrangement joins TRBV2 to TRBJ1-5; D is unresolved. Trimming took off 7 bases at V and 1 base at J, with 5 bases between the two ends. The germline gives CDR1 SNHLY, CDR2 FYNNEI. This CDR3 spans 12 amino acids. The CDR3 coding sequence is TGTGCCAGCACCGGGAGCAATCAGCCCCAGCATTTT. Translated, it gives CASTGSNQPQHF.

The sample holds a few counts of this clonotype. The J gene is TRBJ2-2, the V gene TRBV7-9; D remains ambiguous. Germline CDR1 SEHNR, CDR2 FQNEAQ (reference sequence). V dropped 1 base and J dropped 6 bases, with 12 bases sitting between them. CDR3 length: 15 amino acids. CDR3 coding DNA: TGTGCCAGCAGCTTAGTGTCCCTCACTCCCGGGGAGCTGTTTTTT. It specifies CASSLVSLTPGELFF.

This clonotype was recorded a few times. Here the CDR3 reads CASSLSVGENSPLHF. In DNA, the CDR3 is TGTGCCAGCTCTCTAAGCGTGGGGGAAAATTCACCCCTCCACTTT. The chain couples TRBV18 to TRBJ1-6, with D possibly matching TRBD1 (5 bases). Germline lookup yields CDR1 KGHSH and CDR2 LQKENI. This CDR3 is built from 15 residues. V was clipped by 6 bases and J by 7 bases, with 16 bases between them.